These 2 T cell receptor beta chains were all obtained from the same sample, sequenced in a study of blood T cell repertoires in COVID-19. Some clones are missing from TCRdb's copy, which holds only in-frame ones; the method was immunoSEQ multiplex PCR. The sample carries about 64,000 clones, 70% to 80% recorded once. Sample: peripheral blood. The origin of the receptors is a human donor in a cohort sampled during active COVID-19.

In its sample, this clone was seen once. The CDR3 loop reads CASSLGRGWTEAFF. The DNA for the CDR3 is TGTGCCAGCAGCTTGGGGCGGGGGTGGACTGAAGCTTTCTTT. This sequence joins TRBV5-6 and TRBJ1-1, with a tentative D call TRBD1 (5 bases). V lost 0 bases to trimming and J lost 5 bases, with 11 bases between them. This CDR3 is built from 14 residues. Germline CDR1 reads SGHDT; CDR2 reads YYEEEE.

V gene TRBV7-9 combines with J gene TRBJ1-2; D is possibly TRBD1 (6 bases). The CDR3 is 13 residues long. Trimming shortened V by 6 bases and J by 6 bases, and 14 bases separated the two germline ends. CDR1 SEHNR and CDR2 FQNEAQ come from the germline V gene (reference sequence). As DNA, the CDR3 is TGTGCCAGCAGTATCCAGGGGTGGGATGGCTACACCTTC. This translates into CASSIQGWDGYTF.